A single T cell receptor beta chain is shown here with its context. Its specificity is unknown. This sample was included in a study of blood T cells in healthy people across ages. The CDR3 covers 12 residues. Germline CDR1 is SNHLY and CDR2 is FYNNEI. The use of a sample-barcoded 5' primer and a J-beta primer mix characterized a second PCR of about 6 to 11 cycles. Each cDNA molecule was tagged by a template-switch adaptor that had 12 random nucleotides. Sequencing recovered at least 3 million CDR3-containing paired-end reads from each sample. MiXCR was run by TCRdb on the 5' RACE reads, yielding one entry per CDR3 protein. The profile shows approximately 730,000 distinct CDR3 sequences, about 55% of them singletons. Broader study findings: Reliance upon unsorted PBMCs precluded definitive naive versus antigen-experienced comparison. Diversity of TCR beta correlated strongly with naive T cell percentage.

Sequences were obtained from blood. The sequence was obtained from an elderly man in good health. V usage is TRBV2 and J usage is TRBJ2-5, with D perhaps matching TRBD2 (6 bases). CDR3: CETGSIQETQYF. In DNA form, the CDR3 reads TGTGAAACCGGGAGTATCCAAGAGACCCAGTACTTC.